Only a few counts were recorded for the clone carrying this TCR beta chain. Its antigen remains unknown. Through a sample-barcoded 5' primer and a J-beta primer mix, a second PCR was run for roughly 6 to 12 cycles. All samples gave at least 2.5 million CDR3-containing paired-end reads. TCRdb reanalysed the 5' RACE reads using MiXCR and keeps one entry per CDR3 protein. This sample has about 1 million distinct CDR3 sequences; more than 35% occur once, and the top ten carry 18%. This record comes from a study of blood T cells in healthy people across ages. Regarding the study as a whole: Age advanced and TCR beta diversity per million T cells fell, roughly linearly.

The clonotype was recovered from a woman in her sixties or seventies in good health. The sequenced sample was blood.

The CDR3 DNA is TGCAGTGCCATCCCGGGACGTCAGCCCCAGCATTTT. It is translated as CSAIPGRQPQHF. The rearrangement joins TRBV20-1 to TRBJ1-5, with D perhaps TRBD1 (5 bases). The CDR3 sequence is 12 residues long. The V gene lost 6 bases and the J gene lost 6 bases, with 12 bases spanning the gap. Germline-derived CDR1 and CDR2 are DFQATT and SNEGSKA (reference sequence).